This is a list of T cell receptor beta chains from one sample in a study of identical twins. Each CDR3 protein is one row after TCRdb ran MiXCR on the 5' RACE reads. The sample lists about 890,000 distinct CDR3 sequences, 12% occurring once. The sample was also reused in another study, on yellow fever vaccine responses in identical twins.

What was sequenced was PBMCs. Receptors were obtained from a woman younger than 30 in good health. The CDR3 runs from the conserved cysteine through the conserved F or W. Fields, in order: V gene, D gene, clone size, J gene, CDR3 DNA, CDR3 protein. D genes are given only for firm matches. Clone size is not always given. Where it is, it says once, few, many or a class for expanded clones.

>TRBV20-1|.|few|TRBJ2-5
TGCAGTGCTAAGTGGGTGGGGAGGGAGACCCAGTACTTC
CSAKWVGRETQYF
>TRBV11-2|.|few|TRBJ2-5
TGTGCCAGCCTTCGGGCAGGCCGGGGGTCACAAGAGACCCAGTACTTC
CASLRAGRGSQETQYF
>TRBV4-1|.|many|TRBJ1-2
TGCGCCAGCAGCCAAGGATCCGGTGGCTATGGCTACACCTTC
CASSQGSGGYGYTF
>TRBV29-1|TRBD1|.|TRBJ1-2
TGCAGCGTTGAAGTCACAGGGGTCGGCTACACCTTC
CSVEVTGVGYTF
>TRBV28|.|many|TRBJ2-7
TGTGCCAGCACCAGATTCCCTTCCGAGCAGTACTTC
CASTRFPSEQYF
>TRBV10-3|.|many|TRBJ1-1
TGTGCCATCGCTCGAACGGGTAACTCGAACACTGAAGCTTTCTTT
CAIARTGNSNTEAFF
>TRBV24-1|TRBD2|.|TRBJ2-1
TGTGCCACCAGTGATCCGGGACTAGCGGGCTCCGTGCTCCTCTCCTACAATGAGCAGTTCTTC
CATSDPGLAGSVLLSYNEQFF
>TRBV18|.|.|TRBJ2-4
TGTGCCAGCTCACCAGATTCCAAAAACATTCAGTACTTC
CASSPDSKNIQYF
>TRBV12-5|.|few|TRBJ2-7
TGTGCTAGTGGTTTGGTACAGTACAGGGCGGATTACGAGCAGTACTTC
CASGLVQYRADYEQYF
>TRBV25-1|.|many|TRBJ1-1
TGTGCCAGCAGTGATCACACTGAAGCTTTCTTT
CASSDHTEAFF